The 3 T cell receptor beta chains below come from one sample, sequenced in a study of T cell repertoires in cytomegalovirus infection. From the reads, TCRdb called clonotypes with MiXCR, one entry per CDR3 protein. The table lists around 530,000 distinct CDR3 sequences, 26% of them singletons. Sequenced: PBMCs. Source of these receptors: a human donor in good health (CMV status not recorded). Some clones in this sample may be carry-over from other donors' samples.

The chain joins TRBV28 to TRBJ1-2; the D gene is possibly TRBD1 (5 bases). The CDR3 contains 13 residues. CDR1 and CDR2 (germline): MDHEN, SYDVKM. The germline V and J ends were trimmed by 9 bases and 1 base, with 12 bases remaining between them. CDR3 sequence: CASNPDSNYGYTF. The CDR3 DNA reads TGTGCCAGTAACCCTGACAGTAACTATGGCTACACCTTC.

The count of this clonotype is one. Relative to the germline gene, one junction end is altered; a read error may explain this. The CDR3 nucleotides read TGTGCCAGCAGATCGGGACAGCGGGAGAGCCAGTACTTC. It yields the protein CASRSGQRESQYF. V usage is TRBV28 and J usage is TRBJ2-5; weak D call: TRBD2 (8 bases). The germline V gene has CDR1 MDHEN and CDR2 SYDVKM. The CDR3 runs to 13 residues.

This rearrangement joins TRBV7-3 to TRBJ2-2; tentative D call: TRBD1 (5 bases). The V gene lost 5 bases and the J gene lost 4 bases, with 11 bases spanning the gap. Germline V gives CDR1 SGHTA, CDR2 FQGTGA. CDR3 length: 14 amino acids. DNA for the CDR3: TGTGCCAGCAGCCCGACAGTCTCCACCGGGGAGCTGTTTTTT. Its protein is CASSPTVSTGELFF.